This TCR beta chain was sequenced for a study of Graves' ophthalmopathy and Graves' hyperthyroidism. Overall study context: Being free of ophthalmopathy for 18 months of follow-up defined stable hyperthyroidism.

Germline CDR1 is DFQATT and CDR2 is SNEGSKA (reference sequence). Between the trimmed V and J ends, which lost 3 bases and 4 bases, there was a span of 12 bases. The CDR3 contains 13 residues. Amplification targeted the TCR beta CDR3 regions, with RNA transcripts as the source material. First-round RT-PCR relied on HTBI primers, and a second-round multiplex PCR came next. MiXCR, applied by TCRdb to the multiplex PCR reads, yields one record per CDR3 protein. Counted here are around 520,000 distinct CDR3 sequences, under 40% occurring once; the ten biggest clones make up less than 4.5%. A word on this clonotype: Antigen specificity is unknown.

Study-wide results and limits: Ophthalmopathy progression was predicted with 70.59% sensitivity and around 72% specificity.

The TCR comes from an adult man with Graves' hyperthyroidism. V and J are TRBV20-1 and TRBJ2-5, with D perhaps TRBD2 (6 bases). Sequencing input: peripheral blood or thyroid tissue (not recorded which). CDR3: CSASGRGRETQYF. The CDR3 DNA reads TGCAGTGCTAGCGGGAGAGGGCGAGAGACCCAGTACTTC.